Sequencing of this T cell receptor (beta chain) was carried out in a study of cytomegalovirus exposure and HLA in healthy donors. As for the donors, each was a healthy bone marrow donor. CDR1 is KGHSH and CDR2 is LQKENI in the germline V gene. V dropped 2 bases and J dropped 2; count of bases not matched to a gene: 3. The CDR3 consists of 15 residues. Both 60 Vbeta primers and 13 Jbeta primers went into the PCR. Data came from immunoSEQ multiplex PCR; TCRdb stores just in-frame clones and leaves some out. Among some 120,000 clones listed, around three quarters were seen once. Only one count was recorded for this clone.

The chain couples TRBV18 to TRBJ2-1; 7 bases match TRBD2. The specimen was PBMCs. This receptor was taken from a woman in her 30s in good health and CMV-seronegative. CDR3 protein: CASSPLGGTYNEQFF. CDR3 nucleotides: TGTGCCAGCTCACCATTGGGGGGGACCTACAATGAGCAGTTCTTC.